Below, 3 T cell receptor beta chains from the same sample are listed, as sequenced in a study of patients and donors after allogeneic stem cell transplantation. TCRdb independently ran MiXCR on the RT-PCR reads; one entry per CDR3 protein. The repertoire holds around 150,000 distinct CDR3 sequences, approximately 28% seen once, with 3.2% in the top ten. Sequenced sample: blood, either unsorted or a sorted T cell fraction (not recorded which). Every receptor here comes from a human donor who was either an allogeneic HSCT recipient or a stem cell or donor lymphocyte infusion donor (not recorded which). It is not recorded whose cells these are; they may come from a transplant donor.

This clonotype has just a few counts. This sequence joins TRBV4-1 and TRBJ2-1; weak D call: TRBD1 (5 bases). V was cut by 5 bases and J by 6 bases, with 8 bases left in between. CDR1 and CDR2 (germline): MGHRA, YSYEKL. The CDR3 extends over 12 amino acids. The CDR3 protein is CASSKTGNEQFF. As DNA, the CDR3 is TGCGCCAGCAGCAAAACAGGCAATGAGCAGTTCTTC.

The CDR3 spells CAGGRDNSYNEQFF. The DNA of the CDR3 is TGTGCCGGAGGACGGGACAACTCCTACAATGAGCAGTTCTTC. The chain combines TRBV30 with TRBJ2-1; the D gene is possibly TRBD1 (6 bases). V lost 8 bases and J lost 0, with 14 bases in between. This CDR3 is 14 amino acids long. Germline V CDR1 and CDR2: GTSNPN, SVGIG (reference sequence).

The V call is TRBV12-3 or TRBV12-4, the J call TRBJ2-5; the match to TRBD1 covers 10 bases. Losses at the gene ends were 4 bases for V and 6 bases for J; bases not matched to a gene: 5. CDR3 length: 14 amino acids. The CDR3 is CASSSRDRGKTQYF. The CDR3 DNA sequence: TGTGCCAGCAGTTCCCGGGACAGGGGTAAGACCCAGTACTTC.